The next 25 T cell receptor beta chains were all read from a single sample in a study of human T cells and chemical hapten exposure. In TCRdb, the RACE reads were re-called with MiXCR into one record per CDR3 protein. The data hold more than 75,000 distinct CDR3 sequences, with 7% to 9% observed a single time. Indicated time point: healthy volunteer bleed at 6 weeks. Total RNA extraction was carried out from unfractionated whole blood. The sequencing input was whole blood. Source of these receptors: a male donor in good health. Some clones in this sample may be carry-over from other donors' samples.

This clonotype was seen at least ten times. The CDR3 DNA follows: TGTGCCAGCAGTGGACAGGGGGCTGGCAATGAGCAGTTCTTC. It encodes CASSGQGAGNEQFF. The rearrangement uses TRBV12-3 or TRBV12-4 and TRBJ2-1, with 11 bases aligning to TRBD1. There are 14 residues in the CDR3. V lost 5 bases, J lost 6 bases, and 3 bases stayed unmatched.

This chain uses TRBV4-3 with TRBJ2-1; 11 positions agree with TRBD2. The CDR3 contains 14 residues. With V trimmed by 0 bases and J by 9 bases, 1 base remained unmatched. Germline CDR1 reads LGHNA; CDR2 reads YSLEER. The CDR3 region is CASSQEGTSGEQFF. The CDR3 DNA follows: TGCGCCAGCAGCCAAGAAGGGACTAGCGGTGAGCAGTTCTTC.

This clonotype was counted a few times. V usage is TRBV7-6 and J usage is TRBJ2-7, with 7 bases lining up with TRBD1. The CDR3 loop spans 15 amino acids. The germline CDR1 and CDR2 sequences are SGHVS and FNYEAQ. The V segment lost 5 bases and the J segment 2 bases; nucleotides outside the gene matches: 9. The CDR3 is CASSPEDRFTYEQYF. CDR3 DNA: TGTGCCAGCAGCCCAGAGGACAGGTTTACCTACGAGCAGTACTTC.

This clonotype has only a few counts. The chain is built from TRBV5-6 and TRBJ2-5; 7 positions agree with TRBD2. V trimming: 0 bases; J trimming: 1 base; junction bases outside the gene matches: 3. The CDR3 has 15 amino acids. CDR1 and CDR2 from the germline V gene are SGHDT and YYEEEE. The CDR3 reads CASSLVGTTQETQYF. DNA of the CDR3: TGTGCCAGCAGCTTGGTGGGGACTACCCAAGAGACCCAGTACTTC. Full variable domain (missing parts from reference TRBV5-6 and TRBJ2-5): DAGVTQSPTHLIKTRGQQVTLRCSPKSGHDTVSWYQQALGQGPQFIFQYYEEEERQRGNFPDRFSGHQFPNYSSELNVNALLLGDSALYLCASSLVGTTQETQYFGPGTRLLVL.

This clonotype was found a few times. The chain combines TRBV4-1 with TRBJ1-1, with no clear D. V gave up 0 bases and J gave up 0 bases, with 8 bases separating them. This CDR3 has 15 amino acids. Germline CDR1 and CDR2: MGHRA and YSYEKL. Here the CDR3 DNA reads TGCGCCAGCAGCCAAGAAATGACCCTGAACACTGAAGCTTTCTTT. It codes for CASSQEMTLNTEAFF.

The rearrangement links TRBV6-2 or TRBV6-3 to TRBJ1-1, with D possibly TRBD1 on 5 matching bases. Germline V gene sequence: CDR1 MNHEY, CDR2 SVGEGT. V was trimmed by 6 bases and J by 7 bases, leaving 9 bases between them. CDR3 size: 11 residues. As DNA, the CDR3 is TGTGCCAGCAGCATGGGGGTTGAAGCTTTCTTT. Protein: CASSMGVEAFF.

This clonotype was seen more than once but under ten times. J is TRBJ2-1 and V is TRBV7-9; D may be TRBD1 (6 bases). The V and J ends lost 4 bases and 3 bases respectively, with 16 bases between them. The CDR3 has 16 residues. The V gene's germline CDR1 is SEHNR and CDR2 FQNEAQ (reference sequence). The DNA for the CDR3 is TGTGCCAGCAGCTACCGAACAGGGTCCGACTACAATGAGCAGTTCTTC. Its translation: CASSYRTGSDYNEQFF.

The gene calls are TRBV12-3 or TRBV12-4 and TRBJ2-3, with unresolved D. The CDR3 consists of 10 residues. The V end lost 6 bases, the J end lost 2 bases, and 0 bases lay between the germline ends. The CDR3 is CASSTDTQYF. The CDR3 region has the DNA TGTGCCAGCAGCACAGATACGCAGTATTTT.

This clonotype was observed a few times. This chain connects TRBV12-3 or TRBV12-4 to TRBJ1-2; possibly TRBD1 for D (5 bases). V gave up 3 bases and J gave up 2 bases, with 10 bases separating them. This CDR3 has 14 residues. The CDR3 bases are TGTGCCAGCAGTTTGCCGGACAAAAACTATGGCTACACCTTC. Amino acids: CASSLPDKNYGYTF.

Only a few counts were recorded for this clonotype. The J gene is TRBJ2-1, the V gene TRBV12-3 or TRBV12-4; no clear D. The CDR3 runs to 13 residues. Deletions cut 5 bases from V and 3 bases from J, with 8 bases between. CDR3: CASSRTRYNEQFF. The CDR3, as DNA: TGTGCCAGCAGTCGCACTCGCTACAATGAGCAGTTCTTC.

The chain links TRBV2 to TRBJ1-5; 9 bases map to TRBD1. The CDR3 totals 18 residues. Trimming removed 6 bases from V and 3 bases from J; junction bases left unmatched: 15. Germline assignment: CDR1 SNHLY and CDR2 FYNNEI. The CDR3: CASSASTGGIIINQPQHF. DNA for the CDR3: TGTGCCAGCAGCGCTTCAACAGGGGGCATAATCATCAATCAGCCCCAGCATTTT.

This clonotype was counted only a few times. The chain is built from TRBV20-1 and TRBJ2-3; D is ambiguous. V was cut by 0 bases and J by 4 bases, with 8 bases left in between. Germline CDR1 and CDR2: DFQATT and SNEGSKA (reference sequence). The CDR3 loop spans 13 amino acids. In nucleotides, the CDR3 is TGCAGTGCTAGAGAATCCGGGCCAGATACGCAGTATTTT. Translating gives CSARESGPDTQYF.

The chain couples TRBV6-1 to TRBJ2-7; possible D gene TRBD1, 5 bases. This CDR3 contains 11 residues. Between the trimmed V and J ends, which lost 7 bases and 4 bases, there was a span of 8 bases. CDR1 is MNHNS and CDR2 is SASEGT in the germline V gene. The CDR3 DNA sequence: TGTGCCAGCATAAGGGGATACGAGCAGTACTTC. It is translated as CASIRGYEQYF.

This chain links TRBV6-1 with TRBJ1-2; TRBD1 matches at 7 bases. J was trimmed by 8 bases and V by 6 bases; bases with no gene match: 9. CDR1 MNHNS and CDR2 SASEGT come from the germline V gene. This CDR3 comprises 13 residues. Written as DNA, the CDR3 is TGTGCCAGCAGGAGTACAGGGGCCTACGGCTACACCTTC. It translates to CASRSTGAYGYTF.

For this clonotype: The junction and the germline gene differ at one end; a read error may be behind it. The chain combines TRBV18 with TRBJ2-7; 8 bases are shared with TRBD2. This CDR3 comprises 13 residues. Per the germline V gene, CDR1 is KGHSH and CDR2 is LQKENI. The chain's CDR3 is CATSAGVSYEQYF. CDR3 in DNA: TGTGCCACCTCAGCGGGGGTATCCTACGAGCAGTACTTC.

This clonotype was seen only a few times. V gene TRBV12-3 or TRBV12-4 combines with J gene TRBJ1-5; 7 bases fit TRBD1. Unmatched junction bases numbered 11, after V lost 6 bases and J lost 0 bases. This CDR3 spans 17 amino acids. The CDR3 nucleotides read TGTGCCAGCAGCCCGCGGGGGACAGTAACTAGCAATCAGCCCCAGCATTTT. Its protein is CASSPRGTVTSNQPQHF.

In its sample, this clonotype was seen a few times. The rearrangement uses TRBV9 and TRBJ1-1; 7 bases agree with TRBD1. Germline V gene lookup returns CDR1 SGDLS and CDR2 YYNGEE. The J segment lost 4 bases and the V segment lost 0 bases, leaving 15 bases of the junction unmatched. The CDR3 runs to 18 residues. This CDR3 reads CASSVASISTGASTEAFF. CDR3 DNA: TGTGCCAGCAGCGTAGCTTCTATCAGTACAGGGGCTAGCACTGAAGCTTTCTTT.

This clonotype occurred many times. This rearrangement joins TRBV6-6 to TRBJ2-1; TRBD1 matches at 7 bases. The CDR3 loop spans 18 amino acids. The germline CDR1 and CDR2 sequences are MNHNY and SVGAGI (reference sequence). V trimming: 4 bases; J trimming: 3 bases; junction bases outside the gene matches: 15. The CDR3 region has the DNA TGTGCCAGCAGTTTCGTCTCCTCCGGGACAGACCTCTACAATGAGCAGTTCTTC. It is translated as CASSFVSSGTDLYNEQFF.

This clonotype was seen a few times. J is TRBJ2-7 and V is TRBV6-6; D gene unclear. CDR1 and CDR2 (germline): MNHNY, SVGAGI (reference sequence). The CDR3 consists of 12 residues. Deletions cut 6 bases from V and 4 bases from J, with 10 bases between. The chain's CDR3 is CASSAERYEQYF. The CDR3 nucleotides read TGTGCCAGCAGCGCCGAGAGATACGAGCAGTACTTC.

The gene calls are TRBV5-1 and TRBJ2-6; the match to TRBD2 covers 12 bases. Germline loops: CDR1 SGHRS, CDR2 YFSETQ. After removal of 1 base from V and 2 bases from J, the junction contained 7 bases not matched to a gene. CDR3 length equals 19 residues. The CDR3 sequence: CASSLTTSGGPPGANVLTF. The CDR3 region has the DNA TGCGCCAGCAGCTTGACGACTAGCGGGGGTCCCCCTGGGGCCAACGTCCTGACTTTC.

The chain has TRBV10-3 and TRBJ2-7, with 8 nucleotides matching TRBD1. The CDR3 has 13 amino acids. Germline CDR1 reads ENHRY; CDR2 reads SYGVKD. V gave up 7 bases and J gave up 3 bases; unmatched junction bases: 5. In nucleotides, the CDR3 is TGTGCCATCACCGACGACAGGGGCTACGAGCAGTACTTC. Translating it yields CAITDDRGYEQYF.

The CDR3 nucleotides read TGTGCCAGCAGTTTACTTAGGCCAGATACGCAGTATTTT. Protein: CASSLLRPDTQYF. The rearrangement links TRBV27 to TRBJ2-3; D remains ambiguous. V was clipped by 2 bases and J by 4 bases, with 7 bases between them. The germline V gene encodes CDR1 MNHEY and CDR2 SMNVEV (reference sequence). CDR3 size: 13 residues.

This clonotype appeared a few times. The chain recombines TRBV6-1 with TRBJ2-6; TRBD2 aligns across 7 bases. J lost 2 bases, V lost 6 bases, and 10 bases had no gene match. CDR1 is MNHNS and CDR2 is SASEGT in the germline V gene. The CDR3 has 17 amino acids. The CDR3 bases are TGTGCCAGCAGGTTCCCCTGGGGGGGGGCTGGGGCCAACGTCCTGACTTTC. Translation gives CASRFPWGGAGANVLTF.

This clonotype is medium-sized in the sample. V usage is TRBV20-1 and J usage is TRBJ1-1, with 9 bases fitting TRBD1. V lost 2 bases, J lost 3 bases, and 4 bases stayed unmatched. CDR3 size: 14 residues. CDR1 and CDR2 (germline): DFQATT, SNEGSKA (reference sequence). CDR3 in DNA: TGCAGTGCTAGACCGGACAGGGGTGACACTGAAGCTTTCTTT. It codes for CSARPDRGDTEAFF.

This clonotype was seen a handful of times. The chain recombines TRBV18 with TRBJ2-3; 7 nucleotides align to TRBD2. The length of the CDR3 is 16 residues. In germline, CDR1 is KGHSH, CDR2 LQKENI. With 3 bases clipped from V and 4 bases from J, the junction kept 10 bases outside the gene matches. CDR3 DNA sequence: TGTGCCAGCTCACCTACCCTTGGCGGGAGCGCAGATACGCAGTATTTT. Protein sequence: CASSPTLGGSADTQYF.